The 29 T cell receptor beta chains listed next were all sequenced from one sample in a study of cytomegalovirus exposure and HLA in healthy donors (TCRdb year 2017). The method was the immunoSEQ multiplex PCR assay. As stored in TCRdb, this immuneACCESS dataset retains in-frame rearrangements with V and J assigned. A fraction of the clones does not appear; measured against another copy, unresolved V genes explain less than half of the discrepancy, and the remainder lacks a known reason. Within this sample are 80,000 to 100,000 clones, with approximately 88% of them counted one time only. Around 3.9% of the sample rests with the top ten. The sequenced sample was PBMCs. These receptors were collected from a woman aged 25 to 39 in good health and CMV-seronegative.

This chain joins TRBV6-1 and TRBJ2-1, with TRBD1 matching 8 bases. Looked up from germline, CDR1 is MNHNS and CDR2 is SASEGT. The CDR3 is made up of 13 amino acids. After removal of 2 bases from V and 7 bases from J, the junction contained 1 base not matched to a gene. Written as DNA, the CDR3 is TGTGCCAGCAGTGAAAACAGGGGGAATGAGCAGTTCTTC. Translated: CASSENRGNEQFF.

The rearrangement uses TRBV10-2 and TRBJ2-3; 7 bases are a match to TRBD2. V shed 5 bases, J shed 7 bases, and the junction held 9 bases outside the gene matches. This CDR3 is built from 14 residues. In germline, CDR1 is WSHSY, CDR2 SAAADI. For the CDR3, the DNA is TGCGCCAGCAGTCCCGCCGGGACTAAAAATACGCAGTATTTT. Residues: CASSPAGTKNTQYF.

The chain combines TRBV10-3 with TRBJ2-1, with D perhaps matching TRBD2 (7 bases). In germline, CDR1 is ENHRY, CDR2 SYGVKD. V lost 3 bases to trimming and J lost 10 bases, with 16 bases between them. The CDR3 is 14 residues long. The CDR3 sequence: CAISEGGGRSEQFF. In nucleotides, the CDR3 is TGTGCCATCAGTGAAGGGGGAGGGCGTTCGGAGCAGTTCTTC.

This clone has just one count. The CDR3 here is CASSLTGTSANEQYF. The CDR3 DNA sequence: TGTGCCAGCAGCCTTACCGGGACTAGTGCAAACGAGCAGTACTTC. This chain uses TRBV7-2 with TRBJ2-7, with TRBD2 matching over 8 bases. CDR3 length equals 15 residues. V was clipped by 5 bases and J by 5 bases; unmatched bases: 11. The germline gives CDR1 SGHTA, CDR2 FQGNSA. The full variable domain, completed using reference TRBV7-2 and TRBJ2-7, is GAGVSQSPSNKVTEKGKDVELRCDPISGHTALYWYRQSLGQGLEFLIYFQGNSAPDKSGLPSDRFSAERTGGSVSTLTIQRTQQEDSAVYLCASSLTGTSANEQYFGPGTRLTVT.

The rearrangement uses TRBV6-5 and TRBJ1-2, with 9 bases matching TRBD1. Germline assignment: CDR1 MNHEY and CDR2 SVGAGI. V lost 3 bases and J lost 5; bases outside the gene matches: 4. This CDR3 contains 14 residues. This CDR3 reads CASSYRDRAYGYTF. CDR3 sequence (DNA): TGTGCCAGCAGTTATCGGGACAGGGCGTATGGCTACACCTTC.

The rearrangement joins TRBV7-2 to TRBJ1-1; 9 bases line up with TRBD1. The V segment lost 0 bases and the J segment 2 bases; nucleotides outside the gene matches: 4. Germline-derived CDR1 and CDR2 are SGHTA and FQGNSA. The CDR3 spans 16 residues. As DNA, the CDR3 is TGTGCCAGCAGCTTAGCGACAGGGGGAGTAAACACTGAAGCTTTCTTT. As protein: CASSLATGGVNTEAFF.

This chain's CDR3 is CASSFGGSWYEQYF. CDR3 sequence (DNA): TGTGCCAGCAGCTTTGGCGGGAGTTGGTACGAGCAGTACTTC. The V and J genes are TRBV7-2 and TRBJ2-7; 7 bases fit TRBD2. This CDR3 has 14 amino acids. CDR1 is SGHTA, CDR2 FQGNSA, per germline. V trimming: 3 bases; J trimming: 4 bases; junction bases outside the gene matches: 6.

This clone was counted between two and nine times. This chain joins TRBV10-1 and TRBJ2-5; 8 nucleotides align to TRBD2. V dropped 6 bases and J dropped 5; count of bases not matched to a gene: 8. This CDR3 contains 14 residues. Looked up from germline, CDR1 is WNHNN and CDR2 is SYGVQD (reference sequence). This CDR3 reads CASSGRELAETQYF. The CDR3 DNA reads as TGCGCCAGCAGCGGGAGGGAGCTGGCCGAGACCCAGTACTTC.

The chain employs TRBV7-2 and TRBJ1-2; a possible D gene is TRBD1 (5 bases). The germline gives CDR1 SGHTA, CDR2 FQGNSA. V lost 3 bases and J 3 bases, leaving 11 bases between the germline ends. The CDR3 is made up of 14 amino acids. CDR3 nucleotides: TGTGCCAGCAGCTTCGTAGGAGGGGACTATGGCTACACCTTC. Translation: CASSFVGGDYGYTF. The full variable domain, completed using reference TRBV7-2 and TRBJ1-2, is GAGVSQSPSNKVTEKGKDVELRCDPISGHTALYWYRQSLGQGLEFLIYFQGNSAPDKSGLPSDRFSAERTGGSVSTLTIQRTQQEDSAVYLCASSFVGGDYGYTFGSGTRLTVV.

The V gene is TRBV16, the J gene TRBJ1-4, with D unclear. Per germline, CDR1 KGHSY and CDR2 FQNENV. Trimming took off 6 bases at V and 3 bases at J, with 14 bases between the two ends. This CDR3 region has 15 residues. The CDR3 region is CASSSTRAANEKLFF. CDR3 bases: TGTGCCAGCAGTTCAACGAGGGCGGCTAATGAAAAACTGTTTTTT.

This clone was counted once. The chain carries TRBV27 and TRBJ2-1; D is perhaps TRBD2 (6 bases). The CDR3 totals 15 residues. Germline V gives CDR1 MNHEY, CDR2 SMNVEV (reference sequence). V lost 0 bases, J lost 4 bases, and 10 bases lay in between. This CDR3 is CASSLSVSGYNEQFF. The CDR3 bases are TGTGCCAGCAGTTTATCCGTTAGCGGTTACAATGAGCAGTTCTTC.

The chain links TRBV5-4 to TRBJ1-5; 7 positions agree with TRBD1. The germline gives CDR1 SGHNT, CDR2 YYREEE (reference sequence). This CDR3 has 16 residues. Trimming cost V 2 bases and J 4 bases; bases outside gene matches: 9. CDR3 DNA sequence: TGTGCCAGCAGCTTAGGTCCACAGGGGCAGAATCAGCCCCAGCATTTT. This translates into CASSLGPQGQNQPQHF.

The chain couples TRBV27 to TRBJ2-7; a possible D gene is TRBD2 (6 bases). V gave up 3 bases and J gave up 5 bases, with 14 bases separating them. The CDR3 totals 14 residues. CDR1 and CDR2 (germline): MNHEY, SMNVEV (reference sequence). CDR3 residues: CASSFGSGGNEQYF. The DNA of the CDR3 is TGTGCCAGCAGTTTTGGATCGGGCGGGAACGAGCAGTACTTC.

This clone was seen a single time. This rearrangement joins TRBV5-6 to TRBJ1-3; D remains ambiguous. CDR1 is SGHDT, CDR2 YYEEEE, per germline. The germline V and J ends were trimmed by 0 bases and 0 bases, with 13 bases remaining between them. CDR3 length equals 17 residues. CDR3 DNA sequence: TGTGCCAGCAGCTTGGAACGAGGGCCAAGCTCTGGAAACACCATATATTTT. It encodes CASSLERGPSSGNTIYF.

J is TRBJ2-5 and V is TRBV15; 10 positions match TRBD1. The CDR3 extends over 18 amino acids. V shed 5 bases, J shed 5 bases, and the junction held 17 bases outside the gene matches. The germline V gene has CDR1 LNHNV and CDR2 YYDKDF (reference sequence). This chain's CDR3 is CATSRPRRDRGDGETQYF. Written as DNA, the CDR3 is TGTGCCACCAGCCGCCCTAGAAGGGACAGGGGAGATGGCGAGACCCAGTACTTC.

The CDR3 nucleotides read TGTGCCAGCAGTTTTGCGGGACAGGGCAATGAAAAACTGTTTTTT. Translated, it gives CASSFAGQGNEKLFF. The chain has TRBV28 and TRBJ1-4, with 9 bases matching TRBD1. With 3 bases clipped from V and 5 bases from J, the junction kept 4 bases outside the gene matches. Looked up from germline, CDR1 is MDHEN and CDR2 is SYDVKM. CDR3 length: 15 residues.

This rearrangement joins TRBV25-1 to TRBJ2-3; 7 bases map to TRBD1. The trim removed 1 base at V and 5 bases at J, leaving 9 bases unmatched. Germline V gives CDR1 MGHDK, CDR2 SYGVNS. The CDR3 loop spans 16 amino acids. The CDR3 DNA is TGTGCCAGCAGTGAATGGGACAGAAGGTCAAAAGATACGCAGTATTTT. Its translation: CASSEWDRRSKDTQYF.

The chain has TRBV2 and TRBJ2-7, with 10 bases fitting TRBD1. The CDR3 length is 14 residues. V shed 6 bases, J shed 5 bases, and the junction held 7 bases outside the gene matches. Per the germline V gene, CDR1 is SNHLY and CDR2 is FYNNEI. The CDR3 is CASSAGTGAHEQYF. The CDR3 nucleotides read TGTGCCAGCAGCGCCGGGACAGGGGCCCACGAGCAGTACTTC.

The chain carries TRBV2 and TRBJ1-1, with TRBD1 matching over 9 bases. V dropped 6 bases and J dropped 6; count of bases not matched to a gene: 11. Germline CDR1 reads SNHLY; CDR2 reads FYNNEI. CDR3 length: 15 amino acids. The CDR3 DNA is TGTGCCAGCAGCCTCCTCGTCACAGGGGGCCCTGAAGCTTTCTTT. It encodes CASSLLVTGGPEAFF.

The rearrangement links TRBV2 to TRBJ2-4, with 8 bases that match TRBD1. V lost 8 bases to trimming and J lost 0 bases; unmatched junction nucleotides: 9. The CDR3 contains 16 residues. Germline V gene sequence: CDR1 SNHLY, CDR2 FYNNEI. CDR3 region: CASREQGVIAKNIQYF. The CDR3, as DNA: TGTGCCAGCCGCGAACAGGGGGTCATAGCCAAAAACATTCAGTACTTC.

V usage is TRBV11-2 and J usage is TRBJ2-7; 8 bases are shared with TRBD2. This CDR3 has 17 residues. The V segment lost 0 bases and the J segment 0 bases; nucleotides outside the gene matches: 7. The V gene's germline CDR1 is SGHAT and CDR2 FQNNGV. The CDR3 sequence: CASSLDLGGGSSYEQYF. In nucleotides, the CDR3 is TGTGCCAGCAGCTTAGATCTTGGCGGGGGGAGCTCCTACGAGCAGTACTTC.

V gene TRBV28 combines with J gene TRBJ2-2, with TRBD2 matching over 11 bases. Germline V gene lookup returns CDR1 MDHEN and CDR2 SYDVKM. This CDR3 region has 19 residues. V trimming: 6 bases; J trimming: 0 bases; junction bases outside the gene matches: 12. The CDR3, as DNA: TGTGCCAGCAGAGGAACCGGACTAGCGGGCCTCGCGAACACCGGGGAGCTGTTTTTT. This sequence encodes CASRGTGLAGLANTGELFF.

This chain connects TRBV28 to TRBJ1-2; no firm D call. From germline, CDR1 is MDHEN and CDR2 SYDVKM. V lost 5 bases and J lost 5, with 12 bases in between. CDR3 length: 13 residues. The CDR3 sequence: CASSTPNGYGYTF. Written as DNA, the CDR3 is TGTGCCAGCAGTACTCCTAACGGGTATGGCTACACCTTC.

This clone was seen a single time. The V and J genes are TRBV5-5 and TRBJ1-1; 8 nucleotides agree with TRBD1. CDR1 and CDR2 from the germline V gene are SGHKS and YYEKEE (reference sequence). The CDR3 runs 16 residues. Trimming removed 4 bases from V and 0 bases from J; junction bases left unmatched: 8. The CDR3 spells CASSRTGGWLNTEAFF. The DNA of the CDR3 is TGTGCCAGCAGCCGTACAGGGGGATGGTTGAACACTGAAGCTTTCTTT.

This chain links TRBV7-2 with TRBJ1-2, with D hard to call. V was trimmed by 0 bases and J by 6 bases, leaving 11 bases between them. The CDR3 loop spans 14 amino acids. Per the germline V gene, CDR1 is SGHTA and CDR2 is FQGNSA. This CDR3 reads CASSLAATKHGYTF. For the CDR3, the DNA is TGTGCCAGCAGCTTAGCGGCGACTAAACATGGCTACACCTTC.

In nucleotides, the CDR3 is TGTGCCAGCAGCCAGGGACAGGGCCCTGGCTACACCTTC. This codes for CASSQGQGPGYTF. The chain uses TRBV28 and TRBJ1-2; TRBD1 aligns across 9 bases. Germline V gene lookup returns CDR1 MDHEN and CDR2 SYDVKM. The CDR3 is made up of 13 amino acids. J was trimmed by 7 bases and V by 6 bases; bases with no gene match: 6.

The J gene is TRBJ2-2, the V gene TRBV28; D might be TRBD2 (6 bases). Per the germline V gene, CDR1 is MDHEN and CDR2 is SYDVKM. This CDR3 comprises 15 residues. The V end was cut by 8 bases, the J end by 4 bases, with 17 bases between. The CDR3: CASGGWGLGTGELFF. The CDR3 DNA sequence: TGTGCCAGCGGGGGGTGGGGTCTCGGCACCGGGGAGCTGTTTTTT.

The rearrangement joins TRBV5-5 to TRBJ2-7; D is possibly TRBD2 (5 bases). Trimming stripped 3 bases from V and 0 bases from J, with 16 bases between. This CDR3 is 16 amino acids long. Germline values: CDR1 SGHKS, CDR2 YYEKEE (reference sequence). DNA for the CDR3: TGTGCCAGCAGCTCATCGGGCCACAGCGGCTCCTACGAGCAGTACTTC. Residues: CASSSSGHSGSYEQYF.

The chain joins TRBV29-1 to TRBJ2-6; 8 nucleotides line up with TRBD1. The CDR3 covers 17 residues. J gave up 2 bases and V 5 bases, and 11 bases lay outside the gene matches. CDR1 SQVTM and CDR2 ANQGSEA come from the germline V gene. This CDR3 reads CSVWVPGGLAGANVLTF. DNA of the CDR3: TGCAGCGTTTGGGTTCCAGGGGGCCTTGCTGGGGCCAACGTCCTGACTTTC. Complete variable domain (other parts from reference TRBV29-1 and TRBJ2-6): SAVISQKPSRDICQRGTSLTIQCQVDSQVTMMFWYRQQPGQSLTLIATANQGSEATYESGFVIDKFPISRPNLTFSTLTVSNMSPEDSSIYLCSVWVPGGLAGANVLTFGAGSRLTVL.